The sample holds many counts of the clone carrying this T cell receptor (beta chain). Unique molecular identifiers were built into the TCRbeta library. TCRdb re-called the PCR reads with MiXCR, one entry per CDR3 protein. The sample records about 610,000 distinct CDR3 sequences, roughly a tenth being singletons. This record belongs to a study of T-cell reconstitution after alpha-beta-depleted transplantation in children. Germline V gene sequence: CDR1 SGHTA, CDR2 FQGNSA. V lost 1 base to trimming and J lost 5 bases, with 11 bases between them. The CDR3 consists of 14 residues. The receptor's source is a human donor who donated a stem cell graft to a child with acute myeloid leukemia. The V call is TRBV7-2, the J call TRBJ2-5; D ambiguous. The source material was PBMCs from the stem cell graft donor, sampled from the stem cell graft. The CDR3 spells CASSLGDLGETQYF. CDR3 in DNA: TGTGCCAGCAGCTTAGGGGATCTGGGGGAGACCCAGTACTTC.